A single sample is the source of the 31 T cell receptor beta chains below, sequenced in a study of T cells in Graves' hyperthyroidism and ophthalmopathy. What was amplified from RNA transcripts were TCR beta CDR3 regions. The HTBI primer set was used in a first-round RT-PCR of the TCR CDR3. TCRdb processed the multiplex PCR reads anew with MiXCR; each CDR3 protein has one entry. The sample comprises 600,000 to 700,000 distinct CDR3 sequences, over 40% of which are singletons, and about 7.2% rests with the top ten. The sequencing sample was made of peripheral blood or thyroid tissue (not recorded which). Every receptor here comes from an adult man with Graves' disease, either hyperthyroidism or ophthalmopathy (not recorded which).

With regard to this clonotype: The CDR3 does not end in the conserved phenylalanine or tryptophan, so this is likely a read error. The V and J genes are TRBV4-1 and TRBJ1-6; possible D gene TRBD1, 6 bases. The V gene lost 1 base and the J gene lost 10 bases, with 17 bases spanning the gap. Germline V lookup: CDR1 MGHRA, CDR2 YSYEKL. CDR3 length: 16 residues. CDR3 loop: CASSQVSGGGGSPLHL. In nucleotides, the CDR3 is TGCGCCAGCAGCCAAGTGAGTGGGGGCGGCGGCTCACCCCTCCACCTT.

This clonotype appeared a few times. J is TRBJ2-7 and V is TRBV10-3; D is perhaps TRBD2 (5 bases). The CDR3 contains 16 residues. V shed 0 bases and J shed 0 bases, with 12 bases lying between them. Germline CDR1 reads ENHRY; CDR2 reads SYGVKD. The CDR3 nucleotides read TGTGCCATCAGTGAGTCTTCGGGATTGAGCTCCTACGAGCAGTACTTC. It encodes CAISESSGLSSYEQYF.

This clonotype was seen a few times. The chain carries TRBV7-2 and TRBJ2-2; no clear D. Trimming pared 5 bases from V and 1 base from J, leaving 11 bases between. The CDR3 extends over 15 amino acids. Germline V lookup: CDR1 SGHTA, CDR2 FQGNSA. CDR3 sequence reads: CASSRAVQNTGELFF. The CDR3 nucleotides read TGTGCCAGCAGCCGGGCCGTCCAGAACACCGGGGAGCTGTTTTTT.

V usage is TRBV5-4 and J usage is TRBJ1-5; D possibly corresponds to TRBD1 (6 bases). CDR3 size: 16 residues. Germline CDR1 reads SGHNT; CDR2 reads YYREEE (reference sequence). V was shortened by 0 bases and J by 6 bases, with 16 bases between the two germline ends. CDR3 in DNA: TGTGCCAGCAGCTTGGTTCAGGGAAGGGGGGGTCAGCCCCAGCATTTT. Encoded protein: CASSLVQGRGGQPQHF. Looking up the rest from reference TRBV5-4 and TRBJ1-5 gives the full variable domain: ETGVTQSPTHLIKTRGQQVTLRCSSQSGHNTVSWYQQALGQGPQFIFQYYREEENGRGNFPPRFSGLQFPNYSSELNVNALELDDSALYLCASSLVQGRGGQPQHFGDGTRLSIL.

The CDR3: CASSRGQGEYSNQPQHF. For the CDR3, the DNA is TGTGCCAGTAGTAGGGGACAGGGGGAATATAGCAATCAGCCCCAGCATTTT. The V call is TRBV19, the J call TRBJ1-5, with 11 nucleotides matching TRBD1. The trim removed 4 bases at V and 0 bases at J, leaving 5 bases unmatched. From germline, CDR1 is LNHDA and CDR2 SQIVND (reference sequence). This CDR3 region has 17 residues.

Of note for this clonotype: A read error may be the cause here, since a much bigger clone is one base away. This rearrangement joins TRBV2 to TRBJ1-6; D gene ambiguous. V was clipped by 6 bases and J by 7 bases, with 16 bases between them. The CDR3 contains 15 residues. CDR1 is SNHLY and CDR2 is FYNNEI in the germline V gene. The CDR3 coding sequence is TGTGCCAGCAGATTTCAGTGGGCAATGAATTCACCCCTCCACTTT. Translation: CASRFQWAMNSPLHF.

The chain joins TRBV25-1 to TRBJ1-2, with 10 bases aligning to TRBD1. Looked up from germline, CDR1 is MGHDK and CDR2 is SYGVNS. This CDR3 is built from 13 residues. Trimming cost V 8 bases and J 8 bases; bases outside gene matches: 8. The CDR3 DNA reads TGTGCCAGCGTTGAAGACAGGGGGCTCGGCTACACCTTC. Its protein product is CASVEDRGLGYTF.

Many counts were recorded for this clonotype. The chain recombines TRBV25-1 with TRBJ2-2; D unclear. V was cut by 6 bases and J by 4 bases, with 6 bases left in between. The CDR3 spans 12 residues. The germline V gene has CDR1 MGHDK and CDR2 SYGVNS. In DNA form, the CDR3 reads TGTGCCAGCAGAGAAGGCACCGGGGAGCTGTTTTTT. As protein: CASREGTGELFF. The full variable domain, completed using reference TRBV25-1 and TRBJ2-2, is EADIYQTPRYLVIGTGKKITLECSQTMGHDKMYWYQQDPGMELHLIHYSYGVNSTEKGDLSSESTVSRIRTEHFPLTLESARPSHTSQYLCASREGTGELFFGEGSRLTVL.

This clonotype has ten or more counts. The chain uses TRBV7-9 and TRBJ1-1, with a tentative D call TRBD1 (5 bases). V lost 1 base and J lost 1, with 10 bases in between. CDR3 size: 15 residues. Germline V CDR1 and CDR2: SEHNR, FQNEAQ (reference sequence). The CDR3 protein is CASSLGYGTNTEAFF. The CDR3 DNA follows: TGTGCCAGCAGCTTAGGGTACGGGACGAACACTGAAGCTTTCTTT.

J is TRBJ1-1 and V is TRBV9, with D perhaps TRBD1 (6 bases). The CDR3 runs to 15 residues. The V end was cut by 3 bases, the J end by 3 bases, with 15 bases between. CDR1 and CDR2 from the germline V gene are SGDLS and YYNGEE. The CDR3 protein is CASSGQEVRDTEAFF. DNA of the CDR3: TGTGCCAGCAGCGGACAGGAGGTTAGAGACACTGAAGCTTTCTTT.

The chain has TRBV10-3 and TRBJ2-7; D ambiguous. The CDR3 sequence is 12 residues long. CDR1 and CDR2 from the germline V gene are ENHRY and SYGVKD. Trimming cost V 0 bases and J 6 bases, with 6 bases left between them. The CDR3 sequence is CAISESAGEQYF. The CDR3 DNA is TGTGCCATCAGTGAGTCCGCCGGCGAGCAGTACTTC.

The CDR3 nucleotides are TGTGCCAGCAGCTTGTTCGGGAACACCATATATTTT. It codes for CASSLFGNTIYF. The chain links TRBV5-6 to TRBJ1-3; D is ambiguous. Germline V gene sequence: CDR1 SGHDT, CDR2 YYEEEE. V lost 1 base and J lost 7, with 6 bases in between. CDR3 size: 12 residues.

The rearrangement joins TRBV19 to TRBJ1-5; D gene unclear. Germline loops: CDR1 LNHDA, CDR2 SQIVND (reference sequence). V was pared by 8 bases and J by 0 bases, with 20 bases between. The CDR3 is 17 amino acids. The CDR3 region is CASQNPTGRHSNQPQHF. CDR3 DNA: TGTGCCAGTCAAAATCCAACGGGCAGGCATAGCAATCAGCCCCAGCATTTT. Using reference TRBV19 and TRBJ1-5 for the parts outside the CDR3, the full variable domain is DGGITQSPKYLFRKEGQNVTLSCEQNLNHDAMYWYRQDPGQGLRLIYYSQIVNDFQKGDIAEGYSVSREKKESFPLTVTSAQKNPTAFYLCASQNPTGRHSNQPQHFGDGTRLSIL.

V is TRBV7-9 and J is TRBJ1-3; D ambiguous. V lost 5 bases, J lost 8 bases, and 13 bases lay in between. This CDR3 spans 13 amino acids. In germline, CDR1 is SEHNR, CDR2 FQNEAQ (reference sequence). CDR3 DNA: TGTGCCAGCAGCAGCGGGCAGGCAGACACCATATATTTT. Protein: CASSSGQADTIYF.

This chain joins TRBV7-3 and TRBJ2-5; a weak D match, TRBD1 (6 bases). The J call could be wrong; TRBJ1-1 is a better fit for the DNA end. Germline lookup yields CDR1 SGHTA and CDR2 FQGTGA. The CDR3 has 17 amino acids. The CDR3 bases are TGTGCCAGCAGCTTGGCTAGGGTTAGGGGGAGGGACACTGAAGCTTTCTTT. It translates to CASSLARVRGRDTEAFF.

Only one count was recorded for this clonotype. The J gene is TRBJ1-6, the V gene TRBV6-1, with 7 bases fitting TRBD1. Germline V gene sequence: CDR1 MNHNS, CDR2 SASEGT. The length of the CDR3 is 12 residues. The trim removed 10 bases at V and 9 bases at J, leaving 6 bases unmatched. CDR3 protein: CATTDRVSPLHF. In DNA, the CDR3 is TGTGCCACCACCGACAGGGTTTCACCCCTCCACTTT.

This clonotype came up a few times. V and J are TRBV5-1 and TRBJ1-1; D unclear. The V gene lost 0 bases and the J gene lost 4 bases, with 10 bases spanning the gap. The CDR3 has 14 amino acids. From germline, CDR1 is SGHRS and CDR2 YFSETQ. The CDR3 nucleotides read TGCGCCAGCAGCTTGGGGGCAGCGGGCACTGAAGCTTTCTTT. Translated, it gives CASSLGAAGTEAFF.

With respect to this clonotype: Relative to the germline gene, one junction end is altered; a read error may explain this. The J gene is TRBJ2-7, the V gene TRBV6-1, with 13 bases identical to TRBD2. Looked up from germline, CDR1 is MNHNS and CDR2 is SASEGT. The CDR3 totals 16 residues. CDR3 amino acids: CAISGPGLAGSYEQYF. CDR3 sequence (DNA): TGTGCCATCAGTGGCCCGGGACTAGCGGGATCCTACGAGCAGTACTTC.

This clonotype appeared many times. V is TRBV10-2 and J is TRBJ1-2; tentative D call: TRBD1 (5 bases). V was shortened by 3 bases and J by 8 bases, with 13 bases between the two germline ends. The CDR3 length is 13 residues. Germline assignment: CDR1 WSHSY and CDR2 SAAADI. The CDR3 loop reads CASSESGAQGYTF. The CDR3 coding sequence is TGCGCCAGCAGTGAATCCGGGGCGCAAGGCTACACCTTC.

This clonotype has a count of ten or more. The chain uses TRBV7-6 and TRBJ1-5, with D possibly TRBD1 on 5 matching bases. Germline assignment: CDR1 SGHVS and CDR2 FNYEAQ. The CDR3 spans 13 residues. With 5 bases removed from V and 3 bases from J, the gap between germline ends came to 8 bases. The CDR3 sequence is CASSRDHNQPQHF. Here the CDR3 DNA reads TGTGCCAGCAGCAGGGACCACAATCAGCCCCAGCATTTT.

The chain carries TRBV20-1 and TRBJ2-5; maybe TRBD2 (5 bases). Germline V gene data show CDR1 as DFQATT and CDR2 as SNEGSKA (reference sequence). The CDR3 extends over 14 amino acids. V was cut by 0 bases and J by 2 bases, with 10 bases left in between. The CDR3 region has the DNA TGCAGTGCTAGAGAACGGGATTGGCAAGAGACCCAGTACTTC. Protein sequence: CSARERDWQETQYF.

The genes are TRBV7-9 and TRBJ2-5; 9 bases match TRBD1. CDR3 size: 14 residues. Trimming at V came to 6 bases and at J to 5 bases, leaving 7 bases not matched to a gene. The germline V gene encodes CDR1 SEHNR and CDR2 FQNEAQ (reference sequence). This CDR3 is CASRRQGGVETQYF. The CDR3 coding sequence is TGTGCCAGCAGACGACAGGGGGGCGTTGAGACCCAGTACTTC.

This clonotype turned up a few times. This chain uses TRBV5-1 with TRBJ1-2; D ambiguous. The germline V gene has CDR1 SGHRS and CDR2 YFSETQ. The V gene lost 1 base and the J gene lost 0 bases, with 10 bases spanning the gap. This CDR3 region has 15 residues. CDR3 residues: CASSLKGNSNYGYTF. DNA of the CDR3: TGCGCCAGCAGCTTGAAAGGGAATTCTAACTATGGCTACACCTTC.

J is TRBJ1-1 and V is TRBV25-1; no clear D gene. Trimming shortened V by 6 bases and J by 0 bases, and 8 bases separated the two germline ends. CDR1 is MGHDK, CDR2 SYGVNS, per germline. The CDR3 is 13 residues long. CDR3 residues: CASRESMNTEAFF. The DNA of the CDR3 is TGTGCCAGCAGAGAAAGCATGAACACTGAAGCTTTCTTT.

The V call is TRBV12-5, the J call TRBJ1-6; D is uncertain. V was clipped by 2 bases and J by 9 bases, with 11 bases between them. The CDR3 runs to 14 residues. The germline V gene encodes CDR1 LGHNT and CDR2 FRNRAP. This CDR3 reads CASGLPGEGSPLHF. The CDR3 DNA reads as TGTGCTAGTGGTTTGCCAGGAGAAGGTTCACCCCTCCACTTT.

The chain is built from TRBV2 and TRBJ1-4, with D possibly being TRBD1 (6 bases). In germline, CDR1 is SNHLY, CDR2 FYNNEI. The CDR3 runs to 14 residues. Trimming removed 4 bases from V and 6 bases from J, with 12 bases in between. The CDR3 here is CASSVVTGHEKLFF. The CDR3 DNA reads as TGTGCCAGCAGTGTTGTGACAGGACATGAAAAACTGTTTTTT.

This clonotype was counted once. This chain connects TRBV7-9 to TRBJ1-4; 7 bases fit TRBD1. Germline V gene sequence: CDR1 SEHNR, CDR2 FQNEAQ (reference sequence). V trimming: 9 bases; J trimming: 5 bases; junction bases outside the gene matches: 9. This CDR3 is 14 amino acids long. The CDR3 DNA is TGTGCCAGTAGCACCTTGACAGGGAATGAAAAACTGTTTTTT. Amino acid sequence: CASSTLTGNEKLFF.

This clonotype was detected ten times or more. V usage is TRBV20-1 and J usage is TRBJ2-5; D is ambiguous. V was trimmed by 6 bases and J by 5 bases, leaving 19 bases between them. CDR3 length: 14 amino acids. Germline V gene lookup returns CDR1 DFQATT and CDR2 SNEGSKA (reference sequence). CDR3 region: CSAPAPRLRETQYF. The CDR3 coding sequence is TGCAGTGCCCCTGCCCCTCGGTTGAGGGAGACCCAGTACTTC.

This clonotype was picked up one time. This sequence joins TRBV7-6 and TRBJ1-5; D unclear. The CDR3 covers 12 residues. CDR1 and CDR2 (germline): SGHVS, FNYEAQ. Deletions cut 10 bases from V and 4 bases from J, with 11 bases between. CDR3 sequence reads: CANDRVNQPQHF. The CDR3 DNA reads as TGTGCCAACGATCGGGTGAATCAGCCCCAGCATTTT.

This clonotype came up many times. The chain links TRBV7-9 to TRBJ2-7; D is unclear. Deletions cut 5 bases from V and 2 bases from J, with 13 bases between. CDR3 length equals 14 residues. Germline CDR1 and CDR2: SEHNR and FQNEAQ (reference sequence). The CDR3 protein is CASSVTTPPYEQYF. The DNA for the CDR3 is TGTGCCAGCAGCGTGACCACTCCCCCCTACGAGCAGTACTTC.

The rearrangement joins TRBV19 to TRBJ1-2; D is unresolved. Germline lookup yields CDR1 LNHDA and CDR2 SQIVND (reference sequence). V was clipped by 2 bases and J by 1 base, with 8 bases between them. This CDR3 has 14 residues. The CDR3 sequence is CASSILGDNYGYTF. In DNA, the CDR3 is TGTGCCAGTAGTATATTGGGTGATAACTATGGCTACACCTTC. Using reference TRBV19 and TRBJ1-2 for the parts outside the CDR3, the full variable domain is DGGITQSPKYLFRKEGQNVTLSCEQNLNHDAMYWYRQDPGQGLRLIYYSQIVNDFQKGDIAEGYSVSREKKESFPLTVTSAQKNPTAFYLCASSILGDNYGYTFGSGTRLTVV.